The sequence of this T cell receptor (beta chain) was determined in a study of post-analysis software for immune sequencing data. Turning to the study itself: Patients had relapsing-remitting, secondary progressive or progressive-relapsing multiple sclerosis; some lacked subtype.

Note on this clonotype: Its target is unknown.

cDNA libraries of TCR beta carried unique molecular identifiers. Input of 1 to 10 million T cells yielded 400,000 to 550,000 cDNA molecules. TCRdb passed the PCR reads through MiXCR, listing each CDR3 protein once. The data show 430,000 or so distinct CDR3 sequences, about 40% seen once. V lost 1 base, J lost 15 bases, and 16 bases lay in between. CDR1 and CDR2 (germline): SEHNR, FQNEAQ (reference sequence). This CDR3 comprises 14 residues. Whole-study findings and limits: By F measure, samples from a shared preparation batch strongly co-clustered. People with multiple sclerosis had a significantly lower normalized Chao1 diversity than controls did. There were about five TRBV segments more frequent in patients than controls, and TRBV5-6, TRBV5-1 and TRBV20-1 were among them.

The chain has TRBV7-9 and TRBJ1-6; perhaps TRBD1 as D (5 bases). The clonotype comes from a girl aged 2 to 9 with multiple sclerosis. The sequenced sample was blood. The CDR3 protein is CASSLEDPGPDLHF. CDR3 DNA: TGTGCCAGCAGCTTAGAGGATCCGGGACCCGACCTCCACTTT.